Listed here is a single T cell receptor beta chain. Its antigen is unidentified. Germline CDR1 reads SQVTM; CDR2 reads ANQGSEA. CDR3 length: 11 amino acids. Trimming removed 5 bases from V and 4 bases from J, with 8 bases in between. TCRdb's copy holds only in-frame clones and misses some; the assay was immunoSEQ multiplex PCR. Of around 100,000 clones in the sample, roughly 88% were seen once. The data derive from a study of T cell responses to AZD1222 COVID-19 vaccine. About the research overall: Whether given at about 4 or about 12 weeks, second doses were pooled.

General study points: Nearly half of the spike-specific TCRs reportedly recognize variant regions that carry no mutations. After the peak T cell response, and only then, were repertoires sampled. Donors, mostly white British, included more females; clonal diversity was possibly underestimated.

Source: peripheral blood, taken on day 0 of AZD1222 vaccination. The rearrangement uses TRBV29-1 and TRBJ1-2, with D possibly being TRBD1 (5 bases). This receptor was taken from an adult in good health. The CDR3 nucleotides read TGCAGCGTTCAGGGACTCTATGGCTACACCTTC. Protein: CSVQGLYGYTF.